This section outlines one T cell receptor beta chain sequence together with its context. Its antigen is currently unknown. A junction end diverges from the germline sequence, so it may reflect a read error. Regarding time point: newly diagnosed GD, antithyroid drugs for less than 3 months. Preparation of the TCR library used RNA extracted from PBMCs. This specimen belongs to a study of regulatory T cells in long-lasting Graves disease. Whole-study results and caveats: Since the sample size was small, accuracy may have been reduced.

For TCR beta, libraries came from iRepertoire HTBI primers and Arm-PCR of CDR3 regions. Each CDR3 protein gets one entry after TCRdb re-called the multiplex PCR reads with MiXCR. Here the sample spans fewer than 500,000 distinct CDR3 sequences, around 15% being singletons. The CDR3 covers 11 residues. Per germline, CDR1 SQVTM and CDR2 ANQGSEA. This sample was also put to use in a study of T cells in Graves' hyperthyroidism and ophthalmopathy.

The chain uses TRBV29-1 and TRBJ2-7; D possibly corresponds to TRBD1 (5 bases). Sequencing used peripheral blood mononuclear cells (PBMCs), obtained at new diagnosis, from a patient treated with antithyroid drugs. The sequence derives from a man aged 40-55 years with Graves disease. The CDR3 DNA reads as TGCAGCGTCGAAGACAGATACGAGCAGTACTTC. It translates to CSVEDRYEQYF.